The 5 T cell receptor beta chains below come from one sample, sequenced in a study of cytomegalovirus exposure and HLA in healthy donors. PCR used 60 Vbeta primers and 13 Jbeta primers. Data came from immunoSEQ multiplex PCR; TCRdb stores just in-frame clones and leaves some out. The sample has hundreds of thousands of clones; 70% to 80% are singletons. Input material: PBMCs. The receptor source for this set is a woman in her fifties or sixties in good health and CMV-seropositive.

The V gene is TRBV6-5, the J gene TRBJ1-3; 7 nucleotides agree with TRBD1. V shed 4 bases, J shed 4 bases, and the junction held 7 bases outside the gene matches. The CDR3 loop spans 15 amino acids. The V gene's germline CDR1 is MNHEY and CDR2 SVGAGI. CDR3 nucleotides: TGTGCCAGCAGTTCTTCCGGGACAGCCGGAAACACCATATATTTT. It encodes CASSSSGTAGNTIYF.

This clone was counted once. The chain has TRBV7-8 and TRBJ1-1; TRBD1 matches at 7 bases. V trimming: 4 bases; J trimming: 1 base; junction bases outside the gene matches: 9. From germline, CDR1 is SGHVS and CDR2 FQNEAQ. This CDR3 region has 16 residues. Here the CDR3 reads CASSSLTGWRNTEAFF. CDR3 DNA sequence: TGTGCCAGCAGCTCATTGACAGGGTGGAGGAACACTGAAGCTTTCTTT. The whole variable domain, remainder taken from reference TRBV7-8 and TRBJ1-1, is GAGVSQSPRYKVAKRGQDVALRCDPISGHVSLFWYQQALGQGPEFLTYFQNEAQLDKSGLPSDRFFAERPEGSVSTLKIQRTQQEDSAVYLCASSSLTGWRNTEAFFGQGTRLTVV.

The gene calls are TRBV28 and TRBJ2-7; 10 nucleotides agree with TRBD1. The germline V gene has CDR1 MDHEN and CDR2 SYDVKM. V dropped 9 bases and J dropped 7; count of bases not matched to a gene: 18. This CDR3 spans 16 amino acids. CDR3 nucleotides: TGTGCCAGTCACCCTCCTCCGGGACAGGGGATCTATGAGCAGTACTTC. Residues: CASHPPPGQGIYEQYF.

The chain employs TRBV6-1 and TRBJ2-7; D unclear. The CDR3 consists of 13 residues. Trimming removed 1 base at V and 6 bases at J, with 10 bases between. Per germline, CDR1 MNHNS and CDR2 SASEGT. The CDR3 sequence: CASSEGSSAEQYF. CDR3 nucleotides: TGTGCCAGCAGTGAAGGAAGTAGTGCCGAGCAGTACTTC.

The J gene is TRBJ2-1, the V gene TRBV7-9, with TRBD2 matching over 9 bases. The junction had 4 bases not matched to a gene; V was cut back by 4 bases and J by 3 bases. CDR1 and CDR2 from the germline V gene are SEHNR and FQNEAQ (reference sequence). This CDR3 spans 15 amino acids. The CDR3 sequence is CASSSLAGNYNEQFF. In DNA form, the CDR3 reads TGTGCCAGCAGCTCTCTAGCGGGGAACTACAATGAGCAGTTCTTC.